The clone carrying this T cell receptor beta chain has more than one count but fewer than ten. These data come from a study of T-cell reconstitution after alpha-beta-depleted transplantation in children. The CDR3 has 14 residues. The V gene's germline CDR1 is SGHDN and CDR2 FVKESK. The V end lost 3 bases, the J end lost 5 bases, and 10 bases lay between the germline ends. Unique molecular identifiers were incorporated into the prepared TCRbeta library. Using its own MiXCR run on the PCR reads, TCRdb lists one record per CDR3 protein. The table has 350,000 to 400,000 distinct CDR3 sequences, 13% seen once; the top ten hold roughly 4.3%.

This chain links TRBV14 with TRBJ2-2; D might be TRBD1 (5 bases). This sample comprised PBMCs, obtained from the stem cell graft. The clonotype was recovered from a human donor who donated a stem cell graft to a child with Fanconi anemia. CDR3 sequence (DNA): TGTGCCAGCAGCCATCGTTCAGGGACCGGGGAGCTGTTTTTT. It is translated as CASSHRSGTGELFF. The full variable domain, completed using reference TRBV14 and TRBJ2-2, is EAGVTQFPSHSVIEKGQTVTLRCDPISGHDNLYWYRRVMGKEIKFLLHFVKESKQDESGMPNNRFLAERTGGTYSTLKVQPAELEDSGVYFCASSHRSGTGELFFGEGSRLTVL.